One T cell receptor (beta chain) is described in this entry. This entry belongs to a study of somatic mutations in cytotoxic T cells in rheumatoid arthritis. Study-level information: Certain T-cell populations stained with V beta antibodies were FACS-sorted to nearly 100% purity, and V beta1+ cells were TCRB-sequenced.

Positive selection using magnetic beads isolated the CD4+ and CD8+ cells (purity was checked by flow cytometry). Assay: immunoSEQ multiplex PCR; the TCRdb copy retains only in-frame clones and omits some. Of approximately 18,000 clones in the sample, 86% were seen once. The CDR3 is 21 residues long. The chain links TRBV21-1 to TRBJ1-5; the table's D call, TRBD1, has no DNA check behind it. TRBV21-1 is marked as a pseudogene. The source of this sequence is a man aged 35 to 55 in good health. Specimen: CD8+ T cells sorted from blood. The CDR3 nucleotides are TGTGCCAGCAGCAAAGAAAATATGGATGGGAGTCAGGGGAAGTGCAATCAGCCCCAGCATTTT. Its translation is CASSKENMDGSQGKCNQPQHF.